One and the same sample provided the 21 T cell receptor beta chains below, sequenced in a study of cytomegalovirus exposure and HLA in healthy donors (TCRdb year 2017). The library came from the immunoSEQ multiplex PCR assay. A mixture of 60 forward primers for TCR Vbeta segments and 13 reverse primers for TCR Jbeta segments was used in the multiplex PCR. What TCRdb holds here is the immuneACCESS table cut down to in-frame rearrangements. Part of the clones is not present; checked against another copy, under half of the missing clones reflect an unresolved V gene, and the others are unexplained. This sample has roughly 190,000 clones in its table, and about 77% of those were observed once. The biggest ten clones account for around 2.6% of the sample. The sequencing sample was made of PBMCs. These receptor sequences come from a female donor in good health and CMV-seronegative.

The rearrangement joins TRBV5-6 to TRBJ1-6, with D tentatively TRBD1 (5 bases). The CDR3 contains 19 residues. Trimming removed 1 base at V and 0 bases at J, with 17 bases between. CDR1 is SGHDT and CDR2 is YYEEEE in the germline V gene. The CDR3 spells CASSLTGPGVGSYNSPLHF. CDR3 nucleotides: TGTGCCAGCAGCTTGACAGGCCCGGGAGTGGGCTCCTATAATTCACCCCTCCACTTT.

This clone was found once. V gene TRBV29-1 combines with J gene TRBJ2-2, with 11 nucleotides matching TRBD1. CDR1 is SQVTM and CDR2 is ANQGSEA in the germline V gene. The trim removed 5 bases at V and 3 bases at J, leaving 5 bases unmatched. The CDR3 is 15 residues long. This CDR3 reads CSVMDRGLDTGELFF. CDR3 nucleotides: TGCAGCGTTATGGACAGGGGGCTTGACACCGGGGAGCTGTTTTTT.

This clone appeared a few times. The J gene is TRBJ2-2, the V gene TRBV7-8, with D perhaps matching TRBD2 (5 bases). The CDR3 covers 16 residues. Germline CDR1 SGHVS, CDR2 FQNEAQ. The germline V and J ends were trimmed by 2 bases and 1 base, with 11 bases remaining between them. The CDR3 bases are TGTGCCAGCAGCTTAATCGGACTGGAGAACACCGGGGAGCTGTTTTTT. It yields the protein CASSLIGLENTGELFF.

This chain links TRBV28 with TRBJ1-3; no firm D call. With 6 bases removed from V and 2 bases from J, the gap between germline ends came to 14 bases. The CDR3 is 15 residues long. CDR1 and CDR2 (germline): MDHEN, SYDVKM. DNA for the CDR3: TGTGCCAGCAGCCCCGCCCCGGGAGCTGGAAACACCATATATTTT. It is translated as CASSPAPGAGNTIYF.

This clone came up once. The gene calls are TRBV2 and TRBJ2-7; TRBD1 aligns across 9 bases. The CDR3 sequence is 15 residues long. The trim removed 9 bases at V and 0 bases at J, leaving 9 bases unmatched. Germline CDR1 and CDR2: SNHLY and FYNNEI. The CDR3 nucleotides are TGTGCCAGAAGAGCACAGGGGGCGCTCTCCTACGAGCAGTACTTC. It yields the protein CARRAQGALSYEQYF.

This clone has a handful of counts. The chain recombines TRBV9 with TRBJ2-1, with D possibly matching TRBD2 (5 bases). V was pared by 3 bases and J by 5 bases, with 18 bases between. From germline, CDR1 is SGDLS and CDR2 YYNGEE. This CDR3 comprises 16 residues. CDR3 region: CASSAHARDLDNEQFF. CDR3 bases: TGTGCCAGCAGCGCCCACGCGAGGGATTTAGACAATGAGCAGTTCTTC.

The chain has TRBV7-9 and TRBJ1-1; D unresolved. The CDR3 is 13 residues long. V was trimmed by 3 bases and J by 4 bases, leaving 9 bases between them. Per germline, CDR1 SEHNR and CDR2 FQNEAQ (reference sequence). The CDR3 here is CASSFSVSTEAFF. In DNA form, the CDR3 reads TGTGCCAGCAGCTTTTCGGTAAGCACTGAAGCTTTCTTT.

The chain links TRBV5-4 to TRBJ1-2; D is possibly TRBD1 (6 bases). The CDR3 extends over 16 amino acids. Germline values: CDR1 SGHNT, CDR2 YYREEE (reference sequence). The V end was cut by 4 bases, the J end by 4 bases, with 20 bases between. For the CDR3, the DNA is TGTGCCAGCAGCGCAGCCACAGGGTTAAGGCTCTATGGCTACACCTTC. Its translation is CASSAATGLRLYGYTF.

This clone has just a few counts. This chain joins TRBV5-1 and TRBJ2-5, with 10 positions matching TRBD2. With 5 bases clipped from V and 2 bases from J, the junction kept 9 bases outside the gene matches. The V gene's germline CDR1 is SGHRS and CDR2 YFSETQ. The CDR3 consists of 16 residues. Here the CDR3 reads CASRWSALAGQETQYF. Here the CDR3 DNA reads TGCGCCAGCAGATGGTCGGCACTAGCGGGGCAAGAGACCCAGTACTTC.

V and J are TRBV5-4 and TRBJ1-2, with TRBD1 identical over 8 bases. The CDR3 runs to 16 residues. V lost 6 bases, J lost 3 bases, and 13 bases stayed unmatched. Germline V gene data show CDR1 as SGHNT and CDR2 as YYREEE (reference sequence). In DNA form, the CDR3 reads TGTGCCAGCACCCCGGGGGCAGGGGGCTTCGACTATGGCTACACCTTC. Translated, it gives CASTPGAGGFDYGYTF.

The gene calls are TRBV25-1 and TRBJ1-5, with 7 bases matching TRBD1. The CDR3 consists of 16 residues. Trimming cost V 3 bases and J 5 bases; bases outside gene matches: 10. Germline CDR1 and CDR2: MGHDK and SYGVNS. The CDR3 loop reads CASSDTSQGPDQPQHF. As DNA, the CDR3 is TGTGCCAGCAGTGATACTTCACAGGGGCCAGATCAGCCCCAGCATTTT.

For this clone: Other DNA sequences from this sample encode an identical CDR3 as well. This chain's CDR3 is CASSSRRTDGNTEAFF. CDR3 DNA: TGTGCCAGCAGTTCACGGAGGACAGACGGAAACACTGAAGCTTTCTTT. The V and J genes are TRBV13 and TRBJ1-1, with D maybe TRBD1 (6 bases). Trimming removed 6 bases at V and 2 bases at J, with 19 bases between. The CDR3 has 16 amino acids. CDR1 and CDR2 from the germline V gene are PRHDT and FYEKMQ (reference sequence).

This clone was found a few times. This chain joins TRBV11-3 and TRBJ2-5; 9 nucleotides agree with TRBD1. The J call may be mistaken, given a closer DNA end match to TRBJ2-7. The V gene's germline CDR1 is SGHNT and CDR2 YENEEA. The CDR3 loop spans 14 amino acids. Here the CDR3 reads CASSSGQGYSEQYF. The CDR3 coding sequence is TGTGCCAGCAGCTCGGGACAGGGATATAGCGAGCAGTACTTC.

The chain is built from TRBV11-3 and TRBJ2-3, with D perhaps matching TRBD2 (6 bases). V lost 4 bases to trimming and J lost 5 bases, with 22 bases between them. CDR1 SGHNT and CDR2 YENEEA come from the germline V gene. This CDR3 spans 17 amino acids. The CDR3 protein is CASSSGGWRDRGDTQYF. DNA of the CDR3: TGTGCCAGCAGCTCCGGGGGTTGGCGGGATAGGGGAGATACGCAGTATTTT.

The rearrangement links TRBV2 to TRBJ2-1, with D perhaps matching TRBD1 (6 bases). The germline V and J ends were trimmed by 6 bases and 5 bases, with 17 bases remaining between them. In germline, CDR1 is SNHLY, CDR2 FYNNEI. The CDR3 contains 15 residues. DNA of the CDR3: TGTGCCAGCAGCGCTATGGAGACAGGTGACAATGAGCAGTTCTTC. Translated: CASSAMETGDNEQFF.

This clone was found once. The chain combines TRBV7-9 with TRBJ1-5; 8 nucleotides agree with TRBD1. The germline V gene encodes CDR1 SEHNR and CDR2 FQNEAQ (reference sequence). The CDR3 is made up of 16 amino acids. V shed 3 bases and J 5 bases; nucleotides not matched to a gene: 9. As DNA, the CDR3 is TGTGCCAGCAGCTTTGAGGGGACAGGCCTCCATCAGCCCCAGCATTTT. Protein sequence: CASSFEGTGLHQPQHF. The full variable domain, its missing parts supplied by reference TRBV7-9 and TRBJ1-5, is DTGVSQNPRHKITKRGQNVTFRCDPISEHNRLYWYRQTLGQGPEFLTYFQNEAQLEKSRLLSDRFSAERPKGSFSTLEIQRTEQGDSAMYLCASSFEGTGLHQPQHFGDGTRLSIL.

J is TRBJ2-5 and V is TRBV7-6; the D gene is possibly TRBD1 (6 bases). Trimming stripped 6 bases from V and 1 base from J, with 15 bases between. The CDR3 runs 15 residues. Germline loops: CDR1 SGHVS, CDR2 FNYEAQ. As DNA, the CDR3 is TGTGCCAGCAGTTCGGGACAAAATGGCCAAGAGACCCAGTACTTC. Translated: CASSSGQNGQETQYF.

The rearrangement joins TRBV29-1 to TRBJ1-2; D perhaps matches TRBD1 (5 bases). This CDR3 has 11 amino acids. Germline V gene data show CDR1 as SQVTM and CDR2 as ANQGSEA. Trimming shortened V by 7 bases and J by 4 bases, and 10 bases separated the two germline ends. The CDR3, as DNA: TGCAGCGACGGGGACTTCTATGGCTACACCTTC. Protein product: CSDGDFYGYTF.

J is TRBJ1-2 and V is TRBV18, with TRBD1 matching 9 bases. The trim removed 4 bases at V and 5 bases at J, leaving 5 bases unmatched. The length of the CDR3 is 14 residues. Per germline, CDR1 KGHSH and CDR2 LQKENI. Written as DNA, the CDR3 is TGTGCCAGCTCACTCGAACAGGGGGCGTATGGCTACACCTTC. Translating it yields CASSLEQGAYGYTF.

The chain recombines TRBV28 with TRBJ2-5; possibly TRBD1 for D (5 bases). Per the germline V gene, CDR1 is MDHEN and CDR2 is SYDVKM. V was shortened by 6 bases and J by 1 base, with 15 bases between the two germline ends. This CDR3 region has 15 residues. The chain's CDR3 is CASSQNTGLQETQYF. The CDR3 bases are TGTGCCAGCAGCCAGAATACAGGCCTCCAAGAGACCCAGTACTTC.

V is TRBV5-1 and J is TRBJ1-1; 9 bases are shared with TRBD1. Per the germline V gene, CDR1 is SGHRS and CDR2 is YFSETQ. The length of the CDR3 is 14 residues. J gave up 4 bases and V 3 bases, and 4 bases lay outside the gene matches. CDR3 sequence: CASSSGQGGTEAFF. CDR3 bases: TGCGCCAGCAGCTCGGGACAGGGAGGCACTGAAGCTTTCTTT.